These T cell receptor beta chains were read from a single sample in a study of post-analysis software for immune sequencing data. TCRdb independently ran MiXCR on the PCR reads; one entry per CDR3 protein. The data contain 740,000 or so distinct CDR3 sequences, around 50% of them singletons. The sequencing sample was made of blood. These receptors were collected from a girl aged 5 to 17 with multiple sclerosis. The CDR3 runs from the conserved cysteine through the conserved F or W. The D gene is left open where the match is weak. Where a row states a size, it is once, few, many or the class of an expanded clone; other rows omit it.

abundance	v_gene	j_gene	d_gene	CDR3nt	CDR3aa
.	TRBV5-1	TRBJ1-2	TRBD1	TGCGCCAGCAGCTTGGGGGTACCGGGACAGGGGACCTATGGCTACACCTTC	CASSLGVPGQGTYGYTF
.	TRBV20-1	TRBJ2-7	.	TGCAGTGCTAGAGGCAGAAAAGGGCTCTACGAGCAGTACTTC	CSARGRKGLYEQYF
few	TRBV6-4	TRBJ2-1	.	TGTGCCAGCAGCTTGACAGGAAACAATGAGCAGTTCTTC	CASSLTGNNEQFF
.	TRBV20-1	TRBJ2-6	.	TGCAGTGCTAGAAGGGCATCTGGGGCCAACGTCCTGACTTTC	CSARRASGANVLTF
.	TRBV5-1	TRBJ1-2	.	TGCGCCAGCAGCTGGGGCGGACGGGCCCTTAGGGATAACTATGGCTACACCTTC	CASSWGGRALRDNYGYTF
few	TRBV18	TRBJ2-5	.	TGTGCCAGCTCACCACAAGGACAGACCCAGTACTTC	CASSPQGQTQYF
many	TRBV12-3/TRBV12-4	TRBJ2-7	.	TGTGCCAGCAGTTCCGGGATATCCTACGAGCAGTACTTC	CASSSGISYEQYF
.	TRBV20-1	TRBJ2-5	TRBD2	TGCAGTGCTAGATCCGTTCTGGCTAGCGGGGATCAAGAGACCCAGTACTTC	CSARSVLASGDQETQYF
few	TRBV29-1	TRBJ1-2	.	TGCAGCGTTGAACCACCGGGGGCGGTCTATGGCTACACCTTC	CSVEPPGAVYGYTF
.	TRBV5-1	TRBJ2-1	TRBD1	TGCGCCAGCAGGCATACAGGGGGAAACGAGCAGTTCTTC	CASRHTGGNEQFF
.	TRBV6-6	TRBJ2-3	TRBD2	TGTGCCAGCAGTTACTTCGGGGGTAGCGGGTCAACAGATACGCAGTATTTT	CASSYFGGSGSTDTQYF
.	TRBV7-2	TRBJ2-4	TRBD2	TGTGCCAGCAGTCCGGGACTAGCGGGAGGCAACATTCAGTACTTC	CASSPGLAGGNIQYF
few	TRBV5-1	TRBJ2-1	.	TGCGCCAGCAGCTTGTGGTCTACCCTTATGGATGAGCAGTTCTTC	CASSLWSTLMDEQFF
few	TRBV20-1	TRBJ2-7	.	TGCAGTGCTAGAGAGGCGAATAGCCCCGAGTACTTC	CSAREANSPEYF
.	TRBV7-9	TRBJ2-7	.	TGTGCCAGCAGCTCCGGACAGTCCTTCTACGAGCAGTACTTC	CASSSGQSFYEQYF
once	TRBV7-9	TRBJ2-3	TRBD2	TGTGCCAGCAGCTACCTAGCGGGGCTCACAGATACGCAGTATTTT	CASSYLAGLTDTQYF
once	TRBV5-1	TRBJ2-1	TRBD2	TGCGCCAGCAGATACTATCTAGCGGACTACAATGAGCAGTTCTTC	CASRYYLADYNEQFF